A single sample gave rise to the 5 T cell receptor beta chains below, sequenced in a study of blood T cell repertoires in COVID-19. TCRdb's table, derived via immunoSEQ multiplex PCR, lists solely in-frame clones and lacks some. The sample has approximately 120,000 clones; around 85% are singletons. Sample: peripheral blood. The source is a human donor in a cohort sampled during active COVID-19.

This chain links TRBV13 with TRBJ1-5; possibly TRBD1 for D (6 bases). The CDR3 consists of 12 residues. Trimming took off 0 bases at V and 9 bases at J, with 6 bases between the two ends. Germline assignment: CDR1 PRHDT and CDR2 FYEKMQ (reference sequence). CDR3 nucleotides: TGTGCCAGCAGCTTAGGCAGGGGGCCCCAGCATTTT. Translated, it gives CASSLGRGPQHF.

V is TRBV7-2 and J is TRBJ2-7; D is uncertain. The CDR3 is made up of 11 amino acids. The germline gives CDR1 SGHTA, CDR2 FQGNSA. Trimming removed 5 bases at V and 3 bases at J, with 5 bases between. CDR3 bases: TGTGCCAGCAGCCCAAACTACGAGCAGTACTTC. Translation: CASSPNYEQYF. Using reference TRBV7-2 and TRBJ2-7 for the parts outside the CDR3, the full variable domain is GAGVSQSPSNKVTEKGKDVELRCDPISGHTALYWYRQSLGQGLEFLIYFQGNSAPDKSGLPSDRFSAERTGGSVSTLTIQRTQQEDSAVYLCASSPNYEQYFGPGTRLTVT.

The CDR3 spells CASTQDSPNYGYTF. CDR3 nucleotides: TGTGCCAGCACCCAAGACAGTCCTAACTATGGCTACACCTTC. The gene calls are TRBV7-9 and TRBJ1-2; possibly TRBD1 for D (5 bases). V gave up 7 bases and J gave up 0 bases, with 12 bases separating them. The CDR3 is 14 amino acids. Germline V lookup: CDR1 SEHNR, CDR2 FQNEAQ (reference sequence).

To note about this clone: Other DNA sequences within the sample encode an identical CDR3. V usage is TRBV12-3 or TRBV12-4 and J usage is TRBJ2-2, with no clear D. CDR3 length: 13 residues. V lost 2 bases and J lost 4, with 5 bases in between. The CDR3 sequence: CASSLKLTGELFF. DNA for the CDR3: TGTGCCAGCAGTTTAAAACTCACCGGGGAGCTGTTTTTT.

This chain joins TRBV6-6 and TRBJ1-1; D is unresolved. Germline V CDR1 and CDR2: MNHNY, SVGAGI (reference sequence). CDR3 size: 13 residues. Trimming shortened V by 4 bases and J by 1 base, and 7 bases separated the two germline ends. The CDR3 loop is CASSSAENTEAFF. The CDR3 coding sequence is TGTGCCAGCAGTTCGGCGGAGAACACTGAAGCTTTCTTT.